The clone carrying this TCR beta chain occurred many times. The CDR3 is cut off 3 residues early in the read; its end comes from the germline J gene. CDR1 and CDR2 from the germline V gene are SGHVS and FNYEAQ. V lost 5 bases to trimming and J lost 4 bases; unmatched junction nucleotides: 4. This CDR3 region has 13 residues. This sample is part of a study of T cell clonality in common variable immunodeficiency. Data came from immunoSEQ multiplex PCR; TCRdb stores just in-frame clones and leaves some out. Singletons are absent from the sample, which has about 31,000 clones. This chain connects TRBV7-6 to TRBJ1-1; 7 nucleotides agree with TRBD1. This receptor was taken from a person aged 18 to 75 in good health. The sequenced sample was peripheral blood mononuclear cells. CDR3 residues: CASSTGQRTEAFF. Partial CDR3 DNA: TGTGCCAGCAGCACGGGACAGCGCACTGAA.